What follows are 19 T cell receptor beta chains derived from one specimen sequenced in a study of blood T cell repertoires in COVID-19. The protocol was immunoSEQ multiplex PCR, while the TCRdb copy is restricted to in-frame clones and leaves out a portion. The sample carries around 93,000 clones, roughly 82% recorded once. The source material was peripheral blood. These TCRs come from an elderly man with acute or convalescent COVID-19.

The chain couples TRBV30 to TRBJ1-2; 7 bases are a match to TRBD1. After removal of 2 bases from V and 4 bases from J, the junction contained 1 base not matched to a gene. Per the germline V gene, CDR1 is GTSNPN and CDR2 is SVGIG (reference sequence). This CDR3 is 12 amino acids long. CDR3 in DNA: TGTGCCTGGAGTCGGGACAGCTATGGCTACACCTTC. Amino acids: CAWSRDSYGYTF.

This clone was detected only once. Written as DNA, the CDR3 is TGTGCCAGCAGTGCTGGAGGGGGACAGGGGGCTTACGAGCAGTACTTC. Its translation is CASSAGGGQGAYEQYF. The V and J genes are TRBV25-1 and TRBJ2-7, with 12 bases fitting TRBD1. The CDR3 totals 16 residues. Germline CDR1 is MGHDK and CDR2 is SYGVNS. Trimming cost V 4 bases and J 4 bases; bases outside gene matches: 8.

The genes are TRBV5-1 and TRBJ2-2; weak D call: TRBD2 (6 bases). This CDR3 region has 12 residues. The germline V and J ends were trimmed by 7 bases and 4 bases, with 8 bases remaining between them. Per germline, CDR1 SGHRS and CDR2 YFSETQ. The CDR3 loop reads CASHSGTGELFF. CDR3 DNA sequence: TGCGCCAGCCATAGCGGCACCGGGGAGCTGTTTTTT.

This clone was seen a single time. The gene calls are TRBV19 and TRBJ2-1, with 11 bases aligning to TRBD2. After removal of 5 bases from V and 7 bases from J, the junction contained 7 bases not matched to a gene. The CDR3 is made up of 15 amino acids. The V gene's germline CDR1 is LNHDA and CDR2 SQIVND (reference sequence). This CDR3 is CASSLTSGRRNEQFF. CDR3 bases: TGTGCCAGTAGTCTCACTAGCGGGAGAAGGAATGAGCAGTTCTTC.

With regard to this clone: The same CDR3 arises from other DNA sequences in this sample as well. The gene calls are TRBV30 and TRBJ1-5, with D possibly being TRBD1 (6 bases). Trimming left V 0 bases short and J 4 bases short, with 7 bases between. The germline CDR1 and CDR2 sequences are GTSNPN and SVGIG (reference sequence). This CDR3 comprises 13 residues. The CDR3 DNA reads TGTGCCTGGAGTGTACAGGGAAATCAGCCCCAGCATTTT. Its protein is CAWSVQGNQPQHF.

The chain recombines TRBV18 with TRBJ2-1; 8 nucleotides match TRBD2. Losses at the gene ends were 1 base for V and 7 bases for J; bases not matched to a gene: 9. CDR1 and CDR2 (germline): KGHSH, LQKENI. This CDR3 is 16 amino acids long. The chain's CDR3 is CASSPHRAGELNEQFF. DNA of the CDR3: TGTGCCAGCTCACCACACCGAGCGGGAGAATTGAATGAGCAGTTCTTC.

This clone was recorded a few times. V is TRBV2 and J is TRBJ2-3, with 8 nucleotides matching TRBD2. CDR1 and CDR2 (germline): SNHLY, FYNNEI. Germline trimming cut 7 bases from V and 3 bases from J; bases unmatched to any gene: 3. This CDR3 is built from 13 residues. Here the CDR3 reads CASNGGATDTQYF. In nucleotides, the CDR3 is TGTGCCAGCAACGGGGGGGCAACAGATACGCAGTATTTT.

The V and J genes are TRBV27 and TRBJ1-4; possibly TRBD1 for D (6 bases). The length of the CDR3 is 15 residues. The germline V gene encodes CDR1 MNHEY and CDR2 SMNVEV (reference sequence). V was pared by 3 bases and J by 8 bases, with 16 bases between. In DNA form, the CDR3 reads TGTGCCAGCAGTTTCTCACAGGGAAATATGGAAAAACTGTTTTTT. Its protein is CASSFSQGNMEKLFF.

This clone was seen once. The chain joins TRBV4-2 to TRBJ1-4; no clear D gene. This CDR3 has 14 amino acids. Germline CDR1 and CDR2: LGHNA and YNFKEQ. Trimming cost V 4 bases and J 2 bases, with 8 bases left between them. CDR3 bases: TGTGCCAGCAGCCCCGGGGTGACTAATGAAAAACTGTTTTTT. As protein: CASSPGVTNEKLFF.

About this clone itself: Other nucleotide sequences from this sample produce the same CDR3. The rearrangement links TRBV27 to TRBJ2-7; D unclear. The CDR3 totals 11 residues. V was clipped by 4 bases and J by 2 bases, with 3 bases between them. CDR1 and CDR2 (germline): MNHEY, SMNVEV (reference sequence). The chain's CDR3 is CASSSTYEQYF. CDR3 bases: TGTGCCAGCAGTTCAACCTACGAGCAGTACTTC.

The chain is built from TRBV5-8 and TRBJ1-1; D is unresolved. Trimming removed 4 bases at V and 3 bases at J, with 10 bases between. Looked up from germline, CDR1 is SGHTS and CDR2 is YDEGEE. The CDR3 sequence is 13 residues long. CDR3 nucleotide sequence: TGTGCCAGCAGCCTTCAGGTGGACACTGAAGCTTTCTTT. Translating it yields CASSLQVDTEAFF.

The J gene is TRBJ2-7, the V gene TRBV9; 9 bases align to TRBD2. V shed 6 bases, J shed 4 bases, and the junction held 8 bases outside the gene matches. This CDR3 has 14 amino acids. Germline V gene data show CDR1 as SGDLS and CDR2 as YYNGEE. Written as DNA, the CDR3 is TGTGCCAGCAACGGGGCGGGGGGGGCATACGAGCAGTACTTC. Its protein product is CASNGAGGAYEQYF. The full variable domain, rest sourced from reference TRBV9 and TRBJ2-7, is DSGVTQTPKHLITATGQRVTLRCSPRSGDLSVYWYQQSLDQGLQFLIQYYNGEERAKGNILERFSAQQFPDLHSELNLSSLELGDSALYFCASNGAGGAYEQYFGPGTRLTVT.

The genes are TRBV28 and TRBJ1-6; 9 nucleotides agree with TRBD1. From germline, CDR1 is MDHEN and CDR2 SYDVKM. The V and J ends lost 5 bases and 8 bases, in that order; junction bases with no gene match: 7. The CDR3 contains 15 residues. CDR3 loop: CASSPPGTGYSPLHF. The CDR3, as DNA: TGTGCCAGCAGTCCTCCCGGGACAGGGTATTCACCCCTCCACTTT.

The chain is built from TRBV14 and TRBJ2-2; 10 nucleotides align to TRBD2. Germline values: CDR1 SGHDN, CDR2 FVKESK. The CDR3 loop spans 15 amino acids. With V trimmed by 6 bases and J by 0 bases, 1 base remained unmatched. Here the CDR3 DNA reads TGTGCCAGCAGGCTAGCGGGGGCGAACACCGGGGAGCTGTTTTTT. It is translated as CASRLAGANTGELFF. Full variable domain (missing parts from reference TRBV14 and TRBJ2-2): EAGVTQFPSHSVIEKGQTVTLRCDPISGHDNLYWYRRVMGKEIKFLLHFVKESKQDESGMPNNRFLAERTGGTYSTLKVQPAELEDSGVYFCASRLAGANTGELFFGEGSRLTVL.

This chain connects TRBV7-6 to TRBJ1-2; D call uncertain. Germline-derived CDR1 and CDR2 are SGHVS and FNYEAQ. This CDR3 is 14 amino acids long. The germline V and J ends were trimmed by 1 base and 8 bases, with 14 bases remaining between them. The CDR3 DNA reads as TGTGCCAGCAGCTTAGGAGGCCGCGGCGGGGGCTACACCTTC. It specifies CASSLGGRGGGYTF.

CDR3 sequence reads: CASSSPPDRGEAFF. The CDR3 bases are TGTGCCAGCAGCTCGCCCCCCGACAGGGGGGAAGCTTTCTTT. V gene TRBV5-4 combines with J gene TRBJ1-1, with 9 bases matching TRBD1. Unmatched junction bases numbered 8, after V lost 3 bases and J lost 8 bases. The CDR3 sequence is 14 residues long. Germline V CDR1 and CDR2: SGHNT, YYREEE (reference sequence).

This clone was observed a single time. The CDR3 reads CAISPQGANQPQHF. The CDR3 region has the DNA TGTGCCATCTCACCCCAGGGGGCCAATCAGCCCCAGCATTTT. This rearrangement joins TRBV10-3 to TRBJ1-5, with 8 bases aligning to TRBD1. The V segment lost 8 bases and the J segment 3 bases; nucleotides outside the gene matches: 6. Germline V lookup: CDR1 ENHRY, CDR2 SYGVKD. CDR3 length equals 14 residues.

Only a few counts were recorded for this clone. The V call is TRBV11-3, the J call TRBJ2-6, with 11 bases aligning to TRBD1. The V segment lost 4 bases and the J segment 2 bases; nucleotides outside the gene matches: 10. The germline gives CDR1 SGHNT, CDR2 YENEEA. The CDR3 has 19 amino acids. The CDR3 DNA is TGTGCCAGCAGCTCGACCCGGACAGGGGGCGCGGCTGGGGCCAACGTCCTGACTTTC. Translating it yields CASSSTRTGGAAGANVLTF.

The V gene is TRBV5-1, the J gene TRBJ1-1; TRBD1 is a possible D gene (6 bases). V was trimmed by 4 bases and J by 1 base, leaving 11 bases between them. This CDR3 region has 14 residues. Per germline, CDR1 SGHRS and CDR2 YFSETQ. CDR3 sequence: CASSPPGANTEAFF. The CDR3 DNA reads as TGCGCCAGCAGCCCGCCAGGGGCGAACACTGAAGCTTTCTTT.